This passage covers 32 T cell receptor beta chains from one sample sequenced in a study of cytomegalovirus exposure and HLA in healthy donors. PCR amplification relied on 60 Vbeta primers (plus 13 Jbeta primers). Sequencing was performed with immunoSEQ multiplex PCR; in TCRdb, only in-frame clones are kept and a portion is missing. The sample shows roughly 150,000 clones, 75% of them seen only once. The sample was PBMCs. These receptors were collected from a man in his late teens or twenties in good health and CMV-seropositive.

The genes are TRBV5-6 and TRBJ2-7; TRBD1 is a possible D gene (5 bases). The CDR3 is 12 amino acids. Germline lookup yields CDR1 SGHDT and CDR2 YYEEEE. Trimming stripped 1 base from V and 5 bases from J, with 7 bases between. The chain's CDR3 is CASSLRGDEQYF. CDR3 nucleotide sequence: TGTGCCAGCAGCTTGAGGGGCGACGAGCAGTACTTC.

The J gene is TRBJ1-1, the V gene TRBV27; 8 bases map to TRBD1. This CDR3 is built from 16 residues. V lost 3 bases to trimming and J lost 0 bases; unmatched junction nucleotides: 6. Germline CDR1 and CDR2: MNHEY and SMNVEV (reference sequence). CDR3 amino acids: CASSFRQGRLNTEAFF. DNA of the CDR3: TGTGCCAGCAGTTTCCGACAGGGGCGCTTGAACACTGAAGCTTTCTTT.

The rearrangement uses TRBV27 and TRBJ2-1; D unclear. V dropped 10 bases and J dropped 6 bases, with 13 bases sitting between them. The germline gives CDR1 MNHEY, CDR2 SMNVEV (reference sequence). This CDR3 has 12 amino acids. The CDR3 spells CATRRIPNEQFF. The DNA for the CDR3 is TGTGCCACCCGGCGGATTCCCAATGAGCAGTTCTTC.

This sequence joins TRBV9 and TRBJ2-2; D remains ambiguous. The CDR3 spans 16 residues. V lost 4 bases and J lost 1, with 14 bases in between. Germline loops: CDR1 SGDLS, CDR2 YYNGEE. The CDR3 sequence: CASSTQLNKNTGELFF. CDR3 DNA sequence: TGTGCCAGCAGCACCCAGTTAAACAAGAACACCGGGGAGCTGTTTTTT.

The chain employs TRBV30 and TRBJ1-5; D gene uncertain. V lost 5 bases to trimming and J lost 11 bases, with 19 bases between them. The CDR3 contains 13 residues. Germline values: CDR1 GTSNPN, CDR2 SVGIG (reference sequence). The CDR3, as DNA: TGTGCCTGGGACGACCGGGATATGGGAGCCCAGCATTTT. This codes for CAWDDRDMGAQHF.

CDR3 DNA sequence: TGTGCCAGCAGTGAAACGCATAGGGGGGAAGCTTTCTTT. The encoded protein is CASSETHRGEAFF. V usage is TRBV6-1 and J usage is TRBJ1-1; the D gene is possibly TRBD1 (6 bases). This CDR3 has 13 residues. V lost 2 bases, J lost 8 bases, and 12 bases lay in between. Germline values: CDR1 MNHNS, CDR2 SASEGT.

The chain recombines TRBV6-5 with TRBJ1-3; D perhaps matches TRBD1 (5 bases). Germline V gene lookup returns CDR1 MNHEY and CDR2 SVGAGI. The ends were cut back, 0 bases at V and 3 bases at J, with 9 bases in the middle. This CDR3 is 15 amino acids long. For the CDR3, the DNA is TGTGCCAGCAGTTACTCGATAGGGGATGGAAACACCATATATTTT. Protein sequence: CASSYSIGDGNTIYF.

This chain uses TRBV28 with TRBJ2-7; 11 nucleotides line up with TRBD2. The CDR3 contains 15 residues. V was pared by 8 bases and J by 2 bases, with 8 bases of the junction left unmatched. CDR1 is MDHEN and CDR2 is SYDVKM in the germline V gene. CDR3 amino acids: CASLTPGLAAYEQYF. In DNA, the CDR3 is TGTGCCAGCCTTACACCGGGACTAGCGGCCTACGAGCAGTACTTC.

This clone showed up just a few times. The chain combines TRBV10-1 with TRBJ2-1; 7 nucleotides match TRBD2. CDR1 is WNHNN and CDR2 is SYGVQD in the germline V gene (reference sequence). This CDR3 comprises 13 residues. V shed 4 bases and J 8 bases; nucleotides not matched to a gene: 5. The CDR3 sequence is CASSAGRVDEQFF. The CDR3 nucleotides are TGCGCCAGCAGTGCGGGGAGGGTGGATGAGCAGTTCTTC.

Notes on this clone: One end of the junction is discordant with germline, which a read error may explain. The chain recombines TRBV28 with TRBJ1-2; no clear D. CDR3 size: 12 residues. Germline values: CDR1 MDHEN, CDR2 SYDVKM. CDR3: CASSLMRGGYPF. The DNA of the CDR3 is TGTGCCAGCAGTTTAATGCGAGGCGGGTACCCCTTC.

The chain combines TRBV5-1 with TRBJ1-4, with 12 bases aligning to TRBD1. This CDR3 region has 15 residues. With V trimmed by 4 bases and J by 8 bases, 6 bases remained unmatched. Germline-derived CDR1 and CDR2 are SGHRS and YFSETQ. The CDR3 reads CASSPRDRGREKLFF. Written as DNA, the CDR3 is TGCGCCAGCAGCCCCCGGGACAGGGGGCGAGAAAAACTGTTTTTT.

The chain joins TRBV27 to TRBJ2-5; D not certain. The CDR3 has 12 residues. V was trimmed by 6 bases and J by 0 bases, leaving 5 bases between them. Per the germline V gene, CDR1 is MNHEY and CDR2 is SMNVEV (reference sequence). CDR3 residues: CASRRNQETQYF. In nucleotides, the CDR3 is TGTGCCAGCAGGCGCAACCAAGAGACCCAGTACTTC.

The J gene is TRBJ2-7, the V gene TRBV27; possible D gene TRBD1, 9 bases. This CDR3 spans 17 amino acids. Trimming shortened V by 6 bases and J by 2 bases, and 23 bases separated the two germline ends. Germline V gene sequence: CDR1 MNHEY, CDR2 SMNVEV (reference sequence). The CDR3 DNA sequence: TGTGCCAGCAGCACCCTTCGGGGGGGACAGGGAGCCTACGAGCAGTACTTC. Translated: CASSTLRGGQGAYEQYF.

The chain is built from TRBV19 and TRBJ1-5; D possibly corresponds to TRBD1 (6 bases). CDR3 length: 15 residues. The V and J ends lost 4 bases and 6 bases respectively, with 16 bases between them. Germline V gene sequence: CDR1 LNHDA, CDR2 SQIVND (reference sequence). CDR3 protein: CASSTTGEMRQPQHF. CDR3 nucleotides: TGTGCCAGTAGTACGACAGGTGAGATGCGTCAGCCCCAGCATTTT.

This clone was detected only a few times. In nucleotides, the CDR3 is TGTGCCGGCCGATCAGGGGGCTTCTATGGCTACACCTTC. Translating it yields CAGRSGGFYGYTF. V is TRBV6-1 and J is TRBJ1-2; 8 bases line up with TRBD1. The CDR3 consists of 13 residues. With V trimmed by 11 bases and J by 4 bases, 9 bases remained unmatched. Germline V lookup: CDR1 MNHNS, CDR2 SASEGT.

The chain uses TRBV29-1 and TRBJ2-7; D possibly corresponds to TRBD1 (5 bases). CDR1 SQVTM and CDR2 ANQGSEA come from the germline V gene. Trimming left V 7 bases short and J 1 base short, with 14 bases between. The CDR3 is 13 residues long. DNA for the CDR3: TGCAGCGCCCAAGGGGAATTATCCTACGAGCAGTACTTC. Encoded protein: CSAQGELSYEQYF.

This rearrangement joins TRBV2 to TRBJ2-3; D possibly corresponds to TRBD1 (5 bases). The germline V gene has CDR1 SNHLY and CDR2 FYNNEI. The CDR3 contains 13 residues. Trimming left V 11 bases short and J 4 bases short, with 16 bases between. CDR3 protein: CAQGLESPDTQYF. The CDR3 DNA follows: TGTGCCCAGGGCCTCGAGTCTCCAGATACGCAGTATTTT. The full variable domain, its missing parts supplied by reference TRBV2 and TRBJ2-3, is EPEVTQTPSHQVTQMGQEVILRCVPISNHLYFYWYRQILGQKVEFLVSFYNNEISEKSEIFDDQFSVERPDGSNFTLKIRSTKLEDSAMYFCAQGLESPDTQYFGPGTRLTVL.

The V gene is TRBV5-4, the J gene TRBJ2-7; tentatively, D is TRBD1 (6 bases). The CDR3 runs to 18 residues. The germline CDR1 and CDR2 sequences are SGHNT and YYREEE (reference sequence). V was shortened by 3 bases and J by 0 bases, with 22 bases between the two germline ends. The chain's CDR3 is CASSSNSPTTGVSYEQYF. Here the CDR3 DNA reads TGTGCCAGCAGCTCAAACAGTCCTACGACAGGCGTCTCCTACGAGCAGTACTTC.

This chain connects TRBV11-2 to TRBJ1-6; TRBD1 might be the D (6 bases). Germline CDR1 and CDR2: SGHAT and FQNNGV. The CDR3 contains 13 residues. Trimming took 5 bases from V and 14 from J, leaving 16 bases between them. The CDR3 protein is CASSPNLDRTLHF. The CDR3 DNA is TGTGCCAGCAGCCCGAACTTAGACAGGACCCTCCACTTT.

The chain employs TRBV28 and TRBJ2-2; D is unclear. V was shortened by 6 bases and J by 4 bases, with 6 bases between the two germline ends. The CDR3 has 12 residues. Germline V gene lookup returns CDR1 MDHEN and CDR2 SYDVKM. In DNA, the CDR3 is TGTGCCAGCAGCCGGTCCACCGGGGAGCTGTTTTTT. Its protein is CASSRSTGELFF.

This sequence joins TRBV5-1 and TRBJ2-7, with 7 bases fitting TRBD2. Trimming at V came to 4 bases and at J to 2 bases, leaving 3 bases not matched to a gene. CDR3 length: 13 amino acids. Germline assignment: CDR1 SGHRS and CDR2 YFSETQ. CDR3 loop: CASSLREAYEQYF. As DNA, the CDR3 is TGCGCCAGCAGCCTCCGGGAGGCCTACGAGCAGTACTTC. The full variable domain, in which reference TRBV5-1 and TRBJ2-7 provide the parts outside the CDR3, is KAGVTQTPRYLIKTRGQQVTLSCSPISGHRSVSWYQQTPGQGLQFLFEYFSETQRNKGNFPGRFSGRQFSNSRSEMNVSTLELGDSALYLCASSLREAYEQYFGPGTRLTVT.

The V gene is TRBV18, the J gene TRBJ2-2; maybe TRBD1 (6 bases). CDR3 length: 16 residues. The germline CDR1 and CDR2 sequences are KGHSH and LQKENI. Between the trimmed V and J ends, which lost 3 bases and 6 bases, there was a span of 17 bases. This CDR3 reads CASSPSAGARSGELFF. In DNA, the CDR3 is TGTGCCAGCTCACCGTCGGCAGGGGCGCGGTCCGGGGAGCTGTTTTTT.

This chain links TRBV19 with TRBJ2-3, with a possible D match to TRBD1 (5 bases). CDR1 is LNHDA, CDR2 SQIVND, per germline (reference sequence). Trimming left V 6 bases short and J 6 bases short, with 10 bases between. The CDR3 sequence is 12 residues long. In DNA, the CDR3 is TGTGCCAGTAGCAGGGTAGGGGATACGCAGTATTTT. Translated: CASSRVGDTQYF.

The CDR3 DNA reads as TGTGCCAGCAGTTACGAGAAGGCTAGCGGCCAAGAGACCCAGTACTTC. Protein: CASSYEKASGQETQYF. The rearrangement links TRBV6-5 to TRBJ2-5, with 7 bases lining up with TRBD2. The junction had 7 bases not matched to a gene; V was cut back by 2 bases and J by 1 base. The CDR3 has 16 residues. Germline-derived CDR1 and CDR2 are MNHEY and SVGAGI.

The chain recombines TRBV29-1 with TRBJ1-1; D gene ambiguous. With 6 bases removed from V and 0 bases from J, the gap between germline ends came to 11 bases. In germline, CDR1 is SQVTM, CDR2 ANQGSEA. The CDR3 totals 13 residues. The CDR3 DNA is TGCAGCGTCACCCGGGAAATGAACACTGAAGCTTTCTTT. It encodes CSVTREMNTEAFF.

The CDR3 nucleotides are TGTGCCAGCCGAGTTGAGGTTAGCGGGATCCACGAGCAGTACTTC. Translating gives CASRVEVSGIHEQYF. The V and J genes are TRBV28 and TRBJ2-7; 8 bases agree with TRBD2. This CDR3 comprises 15 residues. The germline V gene has CDR1 MDHEN and CDR2 SYDVKM. J lost 5 bases, V lost 8 bases, and 14 bases had no gene match.

The chain is built from TRBV27 and TRBJ2-3; possible D gene TRBD2, 5 bases. This CDR3 comprises 17 residues. The V gene's germline CDR1 is MNHEY and CDR2 SMNVEV (reference sequence). Between the trimmed V and J ends, which lost 1 base and 2 bases, there was a span of 16 bases. Written as DNA, the CDR3 is TGTGCCAGCAGTTTATTCACTAGGGTGACCGACACAGATACGCAGTATTTT. Its translation is CASSLFTRVTDTDTQYF.

This clone appeared a single time. V is TRBV5-6 and J is TRBJ2-7; TRBD1 aligns across 7 bases. V lost 4 bases and J lost 5; bases outside the gene matches: 12. CDR3 length equals 15 residues. Germline CDR1 and CDR2: SGHDT and YYEEEE. The CDR3 DNA reads as TGTGCCAGCAGCGCTCGACAGGGTGCATTCCACGAGCAGTACTTC. Its protein is CASSARQGAFHEQYF.

J is TRBJ2-1 and V is TRBV4-1; 11 bases fit TRBD2. The CDR3 is 17 amino acids. Germline lookup yields CDR1 MGHRA and CDR2 YSYEKL. With 1 base clipped from V and 1 base from J, the junction kept 3 bases outside the gene matches. CDR3 bases: TGCGCCAGCAGCCAAGGTAGCGGGAGGGCATCCTACAATGAGCAGTTCTTC. It codes for CASSQGSGRASYNEQFF.

This clone was picked up one time. The gene calls are TRBV5-1 and TRBJ2-5; 11 bases are a match to TRBD2. The J call may not be correct, given that the DNA end is closer to TRBJ2-7. CDR1 SGHRS and CDR2 YFSETQ come from the germline V gene. This CDR3 is 15 amino acids long. Written as DNA, the CDR3 is TGCGCCAGCAGCGTTACTAGCGGGAGACCCTACGAGCAGTACTTC. Residues: CASSVTSGRPYEQYF.

This clone was picked up one time. This chain links TRBV7-8 with TRBJ2-7, with D perhaps TRBD2 (5 bases). V lost 5 bases to trimming and J lost 5 bases, with 16 bases between them. This CDR3 comprises 14 residues. Per germline, CDR1 SGHVS and CDR2 FQNEAQ. The CDR3 loop reads CASSAERAADEQYF. CDR3 nucleotides: TGTGCCAGCAGCGCGGAGAGGGCTGCGGACGAGCAGTACTTC.

The CDR3 loop is CASSLERVSEQYF. The DNA of the CDR3 is TGTGCCAGCAGCTTGGAACGGGTCAGCGAGCAGTACTTC. The rearrangement uses TRBV7-9 and TRBJ2-7; D unclear. Trimming pared 3 bases from V and 6 bases from J, leaving 12 bases between. CDR1 is SEHNR and CDR2 is FQNEAQ in the germline V gene (reference sequence). The CDR3 extends over 13 amino acids.